This T cell receptor beta chain derives from a study of blood T cell repertoires in COVID-19. Study-wide context: Nucleic acid was either cDNA or gDNA, and it came from T cells, B-cell-depleted T cells, or PBMCs.

The study drew participants aged roughly 18 to 89 years from roughly 25 US areas. Each recovered donor of Cohort 3 presented with two negative PCRs, clearance, or symptom resolution. Original analysis: Amplification from reference gene primers served as the basis for estimated nucleated cell counts. Repertoires were generated with immunoSEQ multiplex PCR, while TCRdb's copy carries only in-frame clones and drops some. That table gives V, J and clone size, and the DNA gave D and trimming. Of about 360,000 clones in the sample, around 87% were seen once. The CDR3 is 13 residues long. The germline V gene has CDR1 LNHDA and CDR2 SQIVND (reference sequence). Trimming took 10 bases from V and 5 from J; bases not matched to a gene: 8.

The chain links TRBV19 to TRBJ1-1, with 9 nucleotides matching TRBD1. The sequence was obtained from a young man who had recovered from COVID-19. Sequencing input: PBMCs or T cells enriched from blood (not recorded which). Here the CDR3 DNA reads TGTGCCACCCTGGGACAGGGATGGACTGAAGCTTTCTTT. Translation: CATLGQGWTEAFF.